What follows describes a single TCR beta chain. All of the isolated RNA was reverse transcribed, so expressed TCRB transcripts were sequenced. Profiled with immunoSEQ multiplex PCR; TCRdb holds only in-frame clones, not every one. The sample contains hundreds of thousands of clones, around an eighth of which appear only once. The data originate from a study of beta chain features in type 1 diabetes. With 7 bases removed from V and 5 bases from J, the gap between germline ends came to 16 bases. Germline V gene data show CDR1 as SGHTS and CDR2 as YDEGEE. CDR3 length equals 14 residues. The chain uses TRBV5-8 and TRBJ2-1; tentative D call: TRBD2 (5 bases). The sample was naive CD4+ T cells from blood. The receptor was derived from a man aged 18-30 years in good health. The CDR3 sequence: CASAPLEGHNEQFF. CDR3 nucleotide sequence: TGTGCCAGCGCACCGCTTGAGGGCCACAATGAGCAGTTCTTC.